A single sample is the source of the 8 T cell receptor beta chains below, sequenced in a study of human T cells and chemical hapten exposure. The time point is: pre-sensitization, week 0. Treatment: therapeutic diphenylcyclopropenone sensitization with weekly scalp DPC. From whole blood left unfractionated, total RNA was extracted. A single record per CDR3 protein comes from TCRdb applying MiXCR to the RACE reads. The table includes 35,000 to 45,000 distinct CDR3 sequences, 10% to 15% detected once. The material was whole blood, obtained in connection with sensitization to the hapten diphenylcyclopropenone (DPC). The receptors shown here come from a woman aged 40 to 50 with alopecia areata. Some clones in this sample may be carry-over from other donors' samples.

This chain joins TRBV28 and TRBJ1-4; D is uncertain. Trimming removed 4 bases at V and 7 bases at J, with 13 bases between. The CDR3 extends over 14 amino acids. CDR1 is MDHEN and CDR2 is SYDVKM in the germline V gene. CDR3 sequence reads: CASSYRAMSEKLFF. The DNA for the CDR3 is TGTGCCAGCAGTTATAGGGCAATGAGTGAAAAACTGTTTTTT.

This clonotype was counted ten times or more. The chain links TRBV6-6 to TRBJ2-3; D gene uncertain. CDR1 and CDR2 (germline): MNHNY, SVGAGI (reference sequence). This CDR3 region has 14 residues. V was cut by 4 bases and J by 3 bases, with 11 bases left in between. CDR3 loop: CASSSQGQTDTQYF. DNA for the CDR3: TGTGCCAGCAGTTCCCAAGGGCAGACAGATACGCAGTATTTT.

This clonotype was detected many times. V and J are TRBV30 and TRBJ1-1, with 8 positions matching TRBD1. V dropped 0 bases and J dropped 3; count of bases not matched to a gene: 6. Germline CDR1 GTSNPN, CDR2 SVGIG (reference sequence). The CDR3 has 15 amino acids. The CDR3 protein is CAWSVAGQGHTEAFF. CDR3 nucleotide sequence: TGTGCCTGGAGTGTGGCCGGACAGGGCCACACTGAAGCTTTCTTT.

This clonotype was observed at least ten times. The chain links TRBV28 to TRBJ2-7; D unresolved. This CDR3 has 12 residues. CDR1 and CDR2 from the germline V gene are MDHEN and SYDVKM. V dropped 4 bases and J dropped 6 bases, with 10 bases sitting between them. CDR3 residues: CASSSVVPEQYF. CDR3 coding DNA: TGTGCCAGCAGTTCAGTCGTTCCCGAGCAGTACTTC.

Only one count was recorded for this clonotype. The rearrangement uses TRBV29-1 and TRBJ2-1, with D unresolved. This CDR3 comprises 15 residues. Germline loops: CDR1 SQVTM, CDR2 ANQGSEA. Between the trimmed V and J ends, which lost 0 bases and 6 bases, there was a span of 15 bases. The CDR3 region is CSVEDKSPPTNEQFF. CDR3 coding DNA: TGCAGCGTTGAAGATAAGAGCCCTCCCACCAATGAGCAGTTCTTC.

Regarding this clonotype: A read error may be the cause here, since a much bigger clone is one base away. The chain recombines TRBV7-9 with TRBJ1-5; D gene unclear. This CDR3 has 16 amino acids. The germline V gene encodes CDR1 SEHNR and CDR2 FQNEAQ (reference sequence). The CDR3 bases are TGTGCCAACAGCCCGGACCGTGGATATAGCAATCAGCCCCAGCATTTT. It translates to CANSPDRGYSNQPQHF.

This clonotype was counted many times. The chain recombines TRBV5-1 with TRBJ2-1, with TRBD2 matching 10 bases. The CDR3 runs 13 residues. CDR1 and CDR2 (germline): SGHRS, YFSETQ. V shed 3 bases, J shed 16 bases, and the junction held 10 bases outside the gene matches. CDR3 amino acids: CASSSGLAPSLFF. Here the CDR3 DNA reads TGCGCCAGCAGCTCGGGACTAGCGCCTTCGCTCTTCTTC.

The J gene is TRBJ2-3, the V gene TRBV19; 8 bases fit TRBD1. With V trimmed by 5 bases and J by 8 bases, 6 bases remained unmatched. The CDR3 is made up of 13 amino acids. Germline CDR1 is LNHDA and CDR2 is SQIVND (reference sequence). The DNA for the CDR3 is TGTGCCAGTAGTGGAGTTGACAGGGGTACGCAGTATTTT. Its protein product is CASSGVDRGTQYF.